This passage covers 12 T cell receptor beta chains from one sample sequenced in a study of blood T cell repertoires in COVID-19. This table comes from immunoSEQ multiplex PCR, and its TCRdb copy is limited to in-frame clones, with some not included. The sample contains over 95,000 clones, 80% to 90% of which appear only once. Sequencing was performed on peripheral blood. The receptors were gathered from a human donor in a cohort sampled during active COVID-19.

The chain is built from TRBV6-5 and TRBJ1-6; the D is unclear. V lost 0 bases to trimming and J lost 8 bases, with 8 bases between them. CDR1 and CDR2 from the germline V gene are MNHEY and SVGAGI. This CDR3 has 14 residues. The CDR3 sequence is CASSYSTSDSPLHF. The CDR3 bases are TGTGCCAGCAGTTACTCGACTAGTGATTCACCCCTCCACTTT.

The J gene is TRBJ1-1, the V gene TRBV2, with a tentative D call TRBD1 (6 bases). CDR1 SNHLY and CDR2 FYNNEI come from the germline V gene. The CDR3 consists of 12 residues. Between the trimmed V and J ends, which lost 11 bases and 1 base, there was a span of 11 bases. The CDR3 sequence is CAGGTGNTEAFF. The CDR3 DNA reads TGTGCCGGGGGCACGGGGAACACTGAAGCTTTCTTT. Looking up the rest from reference TRBV2 and TRBJ1-1 gives the full variable domain: EPEVTQTPSHQVTQMGQEVILRCVPISNHLYFYWYRQILGQKVEFLVSFYNNEISEKSEIFDDQFSVERPDGSNFTLKIRSTKLEDSAMYFCAGGTGNTEAFFGQGTRLTVV.

This chain links TRBV18 with TRBJ2-1, with D possibly being TRBD2 (6 bases). Germline CDR1 KGHSH, CDR2 LQKENI. The CDR3 covers 15 residues. Trimming cost V 4 bases and J 7 bases, with 17 bases left between them. The CDR3 region is CASSLDQPGRNEQFF. The CDR3 DNA sequence: TGTGCCAGCTCACTGGACCAGCCGGGGAGGAATGAGCAGTTCTTC.

This clone was counted only a few times. The chain has TRBV19 and TRBJ1-2; D possibly corresponds to TRBD1 (6 bases). The CDR3 contains 13 residues. Germline loops: CDR1 LNHDA, CDR2 SQIVND (reference sequence). Deletions cut 5 bases from V and 3 bases from J, with 10 bases between. CDR3 bases: TGTGCCAGTAGTCTACAGGGTGACTATGGCTACACCTTC. Residues: CASSLQGDYGYTF.

There are a few counts of this clone. This rearrangement joins TRBV14 to TRBJ1-1, with D possibly being TRBD1 (5 bases). With 0 bases removed from V and 0 bases from J, the gap between germline ends came to 11 bases. CDR1 and CDR2 from the germline V gene are SGHDN and FVKESK. This CDR3 has 16 residues. Written as DNA, the CDR3 is TGTGCCAGCAGCCAAGATCGGGGGATCATGAACACTGAAGCTTTCTTT. Its protein is CASSQDRGIMNTEAFF.

The chain joins TRBV7-9 to TRBJ2-7; 8 bases are shared with TRBD2. The CDR3 covers 14 residues. Germline-derived CDR1 and CDR2 are SEHNR and FQNEAQ (reference sequence). J lost 4 bases, V lost 7 bases, and 9 bases had no gene match. The CDR3 loop is CASTNGGAGYEQYF. CDR3 DNA: TGTGCCAGCACCAACGGGGGGGCCGGGTACGAGCAGTACTTC.

Comments on this clone: Other DNA sequences in the sample encode the same CDR3. This chain links TRBV18 with TRBJ1-2; 8 bases are a match to TRBD1. The CDR3 is made up of 12 amino acids. CDR1 and CDR2 (germline): KGHSH, LQKENI. V gave up 3 bases and J gave up 7 bases; unmatched junction bases: 1. The CDR3 sequence: CASSPDRVGYTF. In nucleotides, the CDR3 is TGTGCCAGCTCACCGGACAGGGTTGGCTACACCTTC.

DNA for the CDR3: TGTGCCAGCAGTTACTGGGAGCGGACTGAAGCTTTCTTT. Translation gives CASSYWERTEAFF. The chain joins TRBV6-2 or TRBV6-3 to TRBJ1-1, with D unresolved. The CDR3 consists of 13 residues. Germline loops: CDR1 MNHEY, CDR2 SVGEGT. V lost 1 base and J 5 bases, leaving 8 bases between the germline ends.

A few counts support this clone. The chain combines TRBV19 with TRBJ2-5, with 14 bases that match TRBD2. Germline CDR1 reads LNHDA; CDR2 reads SQIVND (reference sequence). The V gene end was trimmed by 3 bases and the J gene end by 5 bases; junction bases not matched to a gene: 8. CDR3 size: 17 residues. The CDR3 region is CASSIPGLAGERETQYF. The CDR3 DNA sequence: TGTGCCAGTAGTATCCCGGGACTAGCGGGGGAACGGGAGACCCAGTACTTC.

The chain combines TRBV6-6 with TRBJ2-7; D not resolved. The CDR3 sequence is 13 residues long. Germline V gene data show CDR1 as MNHNY and CDR2 as SVGAGI (reference sequence). The V end lost 4 bases, the J end lost 0 bases, and 7 bases lay between the germline ends. The CDR3 protein is CASSWASSYEQYF. As DNA, the CDR3 is TGTGCCAGCAGTTGGGCGTCCTCCTACGAGCAGTACTTC.

This sequence joins TRBV2 and TRBJ2-7, with 8 positions matching TRBD1. The CDR3 covers 15 residues. Trimming cost V 2 bases and J 4 bases; bases outside gene matches: 7. Germline assignment: CDR1 SNHLY and CDR2 FYNNEI. CDR3 protein: CASSEQGARAYEQYF. CDR3 nucleotides: TGTGCCAGCAGTGAACAGGGGGCGCGCGCTTACGAGCAGTACTTC. The full variable domain, with the rest looked up from reference TRBV2 and TRBJ2-7, is EPEVTQTPSHQVTQMGQEVILRCVPISNHLYFYWYRQILGQKVEFLVSFYNNEISEKSEIFDDQFSVERPDGSNFTLKIRSTKLEDSAMYFCASSEQGARAYEQYFGPGTRLTVT.

This clone appeared a few times. The junction departs from germline at one end; a sequencing error may be responsible. J is TRBJ1-2 and V is TRBV5-6, with TRBD1 matching 9 bases. This CDR3 spans 12 amino acids. Germline V lookup: CDR1 SGHDT, CDR2 YYEEEE. As DNA, the CDR3 is TGTGCCAGCAGCCCCGGGACAGGGTCTGAGGATTTC. Translation gives CASSPGTGSEDF.